The 27 T cell receptor beta chains reported below all come from one sample, sequenced in a study of human T cells and chemical hapten exposure. TCRdb ran MiXCR on the RACE reads and lists one entry per CDR3 protein. The sample includes some 340,000 distinct CDR3 sequences, around 7% of them seen just once. Time point noted: patch test 1, 2 weeks after DPC sensitization. As for treatment: therapeutic diphenylcyclopropenone sensitization with weekly scalp DPC. Sample: whole blood, taken in connection with sensitization to the hapten diphenylcyclopropenone (DPC). These TCRs come from a woman between 18 and 30 years old with alopecia areata. Some clones in this sample may be carry-over from other donors' samples.

In its sample, this clonotype was seen many times. The V and J genes are TRBV28 and TRBJ2-3; D gene ambiguous. Trimming shortened V by 6 bases and J by 0 bases, and 19 bases separated the two germline ends. Germline CDR1 MDHEN, CDR2 SYDVKM. The CDR3 totals 17 residues. The CDR3 sequence: CASSPPQLLPSTDTQYF. In DNA form, the CDR3 reads TGTGCCAGCAGCCCTCCCCAACTATTGCCTAGCACAGATACGCAGTATTTT.

A few counts support this clonotype. The chain uses TRBV6-2 or TRBV6-3 and TRBJ2-1, with 10 bases lining up with TRBD2. Germline values: CDR1 MNHEY, CDR2 SVGEGT. With 6 bases clipped from V and 6 bases from J, the junction kept 5 bases outside the gene matches. The CDR3 totals 14 residues. In nucleotides, the CDR3 is TGTGCCAGCAGAACAAGCGGGGGGGCCAATGAGCAGTTCTTC. As protein: CASRTSGGANEQFF.

The table lists this clonotype with many counts. The chain is built from TRBV5-1 and TRBJ2-6; no firm D call. CDR3 length equals 14 residues. V lost 4 bases to trimming and J lost 1 base, with 6 bases between them. Germline CDR1 and CDR2: SGHRS and YFSETQ. Written as DNA, the CDR3 is TGCGCCAGCAGCCAGCCTTCTGGGGCCAACGTCCTGACTTTC. Translation gives CASSQPSGANVLTF.

CDR3: CAISSSGEAEAFF. CDR3 in DNA: TGTGCCATCAGCTCGTCCGGGGAAGCTGAAGCTTTCTTT. J is TRBJ1-1 and V is TRBV10-3; no reliable D call. Trimming shortened V by 6 bases and J by 6 bases, and 14 bases separated the two germline ends. There are 13 residues in the CDR3. The germline CDR1 and CDR2 sequences are ENHRY and SYGVKD.

This clonotype was detected many times. The chain joins TRBV6-5 to TRBJ1-2, with 10 bases matching TRBD1. Trimming cost V 5 bases and J 4 bases; bases outside gene matches: 13. CDR3 length: 17 residues. Germline CDR1 is MNHEY and CDR2 is SVGAGI. The CDR3 region is CASSPQETGGRGYGYTF. The DNA for the CDR3 is TGTGCCAGCAGTCCCCAAGAGACAGGGGGCCGTGGCTATGGCTACACCTTC.

This clonotype was observed a few times. The V and J genes are TRBV4-1 and TRBJ1-4; D not certain. CDR1 is MGHRA and CDR2 is YSYEKL in the germline V gene. The V gene lost 1 base and the J gene lost 8 bases, with 11 bases spanning the gap. The CDR3 contains 14 residues. CDR3 region: CASSQAPLGEKLFF. The CDR3 DNA is TGCGCCAGCAGCCAAGCCCCTTTAGGCGAAAAACTGTTTTTT.

The chain has TRBV4-1 and TRBJ1-4, with 7 bases aligning to TRBD1. The CDR3 has 16 residues. Looked up from germline, CDR1 is MGHRA and CDR2 is YSYEKL. Germline trimming cut 6 bases from V and 2 bases from J; bases unmatched to any gene: 9. The CDR3 here is CASSHDRAATNEKLFF. CDR3 nucleotides: TGCGCCAGCAGTCATGACAGGGCTGCGACTAATGAAAAACTGTTTTTT.

This clonotype has a handful of counts. The chain uses TRBV5-1 and TRBJ2-1; D ambiguous. From germline, CDR1 is SGHRS and CDR2 YFSETQ. V lost 0 bases, J lost 8 bases, and 12 bases lay in between. This CDR3 contains 14 residues. CDR3 DNA: TGCGCCAGCAGCTTGGCGCGAAGGGCAGATGAGCAGTTCTTC. It translates to CASSLARRADEQFF.

This clonotype was detected a few times. The chain carries TRBV28 and TRBJ1-2, with a tentative D call TRBD1 (5 bases). The CDR3 has 13 amino acids. Trimming left V 7 bases short and J 5 bases short, with 14 bases between. Germline-derived CDR1 and CDR2 are MDHEN and SYDVKM. This CDR3 reads CASTQGVGYGYTF. The CDR3 region has the DNA TGTGCCAGCACCCAGGGAGTCGGGTATGGCTACACCTTC.

This clonotype appeared a few times. The rearrangement joins TRBV12-3 or TRBV12-4 to TRBJ2-2; TRBD2 agrees at 12 bases. The V and J ends lost 10 bases and 5 bases, in that order; junction bases with no gene match: 8. The CDR3 extends over 15 amino acids. The CDR3 loop is CATMRGTSGTGELFF. For the CDR3, the DNA is TGTGCCACCATGAGAGGGACTAGCGGGACCGGGGAGCTGTTTTTT.

In its sample, this clonotype was seen a few times. This chain uses TRBV7-9 with TRBJ2-1; D is unclear. The CDR3 length is 14 residues. Looked up from germline, CDR1 is SEHNR and CDR2 is FQNEAQ (reference sequence). The V end was cut by 5 bases, the J end by 7 bases, with 15 bases between. DNA of the CDR3: TGTGCCAGCAGCCCCCACGAGGTATATAATGAGCAGTTCTTC. As protein: CASSPHEVYNEQFF.

This clonotype has just a few counts. The chain uses TRBV6-6 and TRBJ1-3, with D possibly being TRBD1 (6 bases). V gave up 9 bases and J gave up 2 bases, with 20 bases separating them. Germline V CDR1 and CDR2: MNHNY, SVGAGI (reference sequence). This CDR3 contains 16 residues. CDR3 sequence: CARVRDTPLPGNTIYF. In DNA, the CDR3 is TGTGCCAGGGTCCGGGACACCCCTCTCCCTGGAAACACCATATATTTT.

This clonotype was counted only a few times. The chain has TRBV5-6 and TRBJ2-7; D may be TRBD2 (6 bases). The CDR3 is 15 residues long. The V end was cut by 0 bases, the J end by 2 bases, with 12 bases between. Germline lookup yields CDR1 SGHDT and CDR2 YYEEEE. The CDR3 nucleotides read TGTGCCAGCAGCTTGGACGCACGGACTACCTACGAGCAGTACTTC. Its protein is CASSLDARTTYEQYF.

This clonotype came up a few times. V usage is TRBV3-1 and J usage is TRBJ1-1, with D hard to call. V lost 3 bases and J lost 11, with 10 bases in between. From germline, CDR1 is LGHDT and CDR2 YNNKEL (reference sequence). The CDR3 has 11 amino acids. In DNA, the CDR3 is TGTGCCAGCAGCCAGTATGAACGGGCTTTCTTT. Its translation: CASSQYERAFF. Full variable domain (outside the CDR3, taken from reference TRBV3-1 and TRBJ1-1): DTAVSQTPKYLVTQMGNDKSIKCEQNLGHDTMYWYKQDSKKFLKIMFSYNNKELIINETVPNRFSPKSPDKAHLNLHINSLELGDSAVYFCASSQYERAFFGQGTRLTVV.

This chain connects TRBV3-1 to TRBJ2-3, with D maybe TRBD1 (6 bases). The V gene's germline CDR1 is LGHDT and CDR2 YNNKEL (reference sequence). The CDR3 consists of 12 residues. The ends were cut back, 4 bases at V and 5 bases at J, with 7 bases in the middle. DNA for the CDR3: TGTGCCAGCAGCCGCAGGGGAGATACGCAGTATTTT. It is translated as CASSRRGDTQYF.

The rearrangement links TRBV19 to TRBJ1-2, with D perhaps TRBD1 (5 bases). The V and J ends lost 2 bases and 2 bases respectively, with 9 bases between them. Germline loops: CDR1 LNHDA, CDR2 SQIVND (reference sequence). The CDR3 is 14 residues long. DNA of the CDR3: TGTGCCAGTAGTATACTAGGGACGAACTATGGCTACACCTTC. It encodes CASSILGTNYGYTF.

This clonotype was seen repeatedly, ten times or more. The chain uses TRBV18 and TRBJ1-1; D possibly corresponds to TRBD1 (5 bases). V gave up 6 bases and J gave up 5 bases, with 13 bases separating them. The CDR3 contains 13 residues. Germline CDR1 KGHSH, CDR2 LQKENI. This CDR3 is CASSTGAGTEAFF. The CDR3 DNA reads TGTGCCAGCTCGACCGGGGCCGGGACTGAAGCTTTCTTT. The full variable domain, completed using reference TRBV18 and TRBJ1-1, is NAGVMQNPRHLVRRRGQEARLRCSPMKGHSHVYWYRQLPEEGLKFMVYLQKENIIDESGMPKERFSAEFPKEGPSILRIQQVVRGDSAAYFCASSTGAGTEAFFGQGTRLTVV.

V usage is TRBV27 and J usage is TRBJ1-5; D uncertain. Deletions cut 3 bases from V and 7 bases from J, with 13 bases between. This CDR3 is 14 amino acids long. Germline-derived CDR1 and CDR2 are MNHEY and SMNVEV (reference sequence). The CDR3 is CASSFGGDRQPQHF. For the CDR3, the DNA is TGTGCCAGCAGTTTTGGTGGGGATCGACAGCCCCAGCATTTT.

The rearrangement joins TRBV27 to TRBJ1-2; TRBD1 agrees at 7 bases. Trimming removed 2 bases from V and 6 bases from J; junction bases left unmatched: 3. The germline V gene has CDR1 MNHEY and CDR2 SMNVEV (reference sequence). This CDR3 is built from 13 residues. CDR3 in amino acids: CASSLEGANGYTF. The CDR3, as DNA: TGTGCCAGCAGTTTAGAGGGGGCGAATGGCTACACCTTC.

This clonotype showed up just a few times. V gene TRBV12-3 or TRBV12-4 combines with J gene TRBJ2-1; the match to TRBD2 covers 9 bases. This CDR3 is 13 amino acids long. V was clipped by 4 bases and J by 7 bases; unmatched bases: 2. In DNA, the CDR3 is TGTGCCAGCAGTTCTAGCGGGGAGAATGAGCAGTTCTTC. Amino acids: CASSSSGENEQFF.

The chain is built from TRBV20-1 and TRBJ1-2; D gene uncertain. Per germline, CDR1 DFQATT and CDR2 SNEGSKA (reference sequence). This CDR3 region has 12 residues. Trimming pared 3 bases from V and 1 base from J, leaving 6 bases between. CDR3 residues: CSASQNNYGYTF. The CDR3 coding sequence is TGCAGTGCTAGCCAGAATAACTATGGCTACACCTTC.

This chain uses TRBV28 with TRBJ1-6; TRBD1 agrees at 7 bases. Germline V gene data show CDR1 as MDHEN and CDR2 as SYDVKM. Trimming removed 7 bases from V and 11 bases from J; junction bases left unmatched: 11. CDR3 length equals 14 residues. Written as DNA, the CDR3 is TGTGCCAGCAAATTCCTCACAGGGGCCCCACCCCTCCACTTT. Translation gives CASKFLTGAPPLHF.

This clonotype was seen many times. The rearrangement links TRBV20-1 to TRBJ2-3, with 10 bases fitting TRBD2. Looked up from germline, CDR1 is DFQATT and CDR2 is SNEGSKA (reference sequence). This CDR3 spans 15 amino acids. V was pared by 6 bases and J by 6 bases, with 12 bases of the junction left unmatched. The CDR3 DNA sequence: TGCAGTGCCAAGAAGGCTAGCGGGGGTCCGGATACGCAGTATTTT. Its translation is CSAKKASGGPDTQYF.

The gene calls are TRBV5-1 and TRBJ1-4; TRBD1 might be the D (6 bases). V was pared by 6 bases and J by 6 bases, with 15 bases between. CDR1 and CDR2 from the germline V gene are SGHRS and YFSETQ. The CDR3 is made up of 14 amino acids. The CDR3 protein is CASTSGTRDEKLFF. The CDR3 bases are TGCGCCAGCACCTCCGGGACAAGGGATGAAAAACTGTTTTTT.

This clonotype was picked up a small number of times. The chain has TRBV29-1 and TRBJ1-5; D is unclear. The CDR3 runs 13 residues. Trimming removed 4 bases from V and 4 bases from J, with 11 bases in between. The germline gives CDR1 SQVTM, CDR2 ANQGSEA. In nucleotides, the CDR3 is TGCAGCGTTGGAGCGGGGTCAAATCAGCCCCAGCATTTT. This sequence encodes CSVGAGSNQPQHF.

This clonotype has ten or more counts. J is TRBJ2-1 and V is TRBV5-1; 7 bases line up with TRBD2. Trimming at V came to 0 bases and at J to 3 bases, leaving 0 bases not matched to a gene. The CDR3 is 14 residues long. CDR1 is SGHRS and CDR2 is YFSETQ in the germline V gene. The CDR3 loop reads CASSLGTSYNEQFF. DNA of the CDR3: TGCGCCAGCAGCTTGGGGACTAGCTACAATGAGCAGTTCTTC.

The genes are TRBV5-5 and TRBJ1-2; D possibly corresponds to TRBD1 (6 bases). The length of the CDR3 is 16 residues. Germline V gene data show CDR1 as SGHKS and CDR2 as YYEKEE (reference sequence). V lost 0 bases and J lost 0, with 12 bases in between. The chain's CDR3 is CASSLAGGRANYGYTF. CDR3 DNA sequence: TGTGCCAGCAGCTTGGCCGGGGGCAGAGCTAACTATGGCTACACCTTC.